This T cell receptor beta chain was sequenced during a study of blood T cells in healthy people across ages. Findings and caveats of the study: Diversity was estimated from one million T cells, and these estimates were considered underestimates. Roughly linear declines in TCR beta diversity per million T cells occurred with age. Bulk PBMC profiling left naive and antigen-experienced comparisons inconclusive.

With a J-beta primer mix and a sample-barcoded 5' primer, a second PCR ran roughly 6 to 12 cycles. TCRdb processed the 5' RACE reads anew with MiXCR; each CDR3 protein has one entry. Of 1 million to 1.2 million distinct CDR3 sequences listed, approximately 38% are singletons. About this clonotype itself: As yet, its antigen is unknown.

The sample comprised blood. The receptor's source is a man between 18 and 29 years old in good health.

The chain's CDR3 is CASSTRDSRYNEQFF. Written as DNA, the CDR3 is TGTGCCAGCAGTACCCGGGACTCACGCTACAATGAGCAGTTCTTC. The rearrangement links TRBV6-2 or TRBV6-3 to TRBJ2-1, with D possibly being TRBD2 (6 bases). Trimming removed 5 bases at V and 3 bases at J, with 14 bases between. The germline gives CDR1 MNHEY, CDR2 SVGEGT. The CDR3 consists of 15 residues.